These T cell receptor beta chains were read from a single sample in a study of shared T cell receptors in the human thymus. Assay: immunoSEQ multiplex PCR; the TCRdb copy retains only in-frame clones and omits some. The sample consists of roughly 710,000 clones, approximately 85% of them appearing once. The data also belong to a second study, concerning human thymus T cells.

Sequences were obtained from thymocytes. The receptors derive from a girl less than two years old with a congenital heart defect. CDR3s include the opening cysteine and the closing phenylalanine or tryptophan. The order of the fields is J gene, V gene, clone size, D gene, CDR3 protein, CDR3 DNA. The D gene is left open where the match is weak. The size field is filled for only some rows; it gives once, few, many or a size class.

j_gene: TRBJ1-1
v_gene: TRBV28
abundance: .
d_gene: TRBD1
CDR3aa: CASSLRDRDIGAFF
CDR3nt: TGTGCCAGCAGCCTCCGGGACAGGGATATAGGAGCTTTCTTT

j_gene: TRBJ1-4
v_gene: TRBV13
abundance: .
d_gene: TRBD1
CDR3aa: CASSPEALGDRPEKLFF
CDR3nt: TGTGCCAGCAGCCCAGAGGCGCTAGGGGACAGACCGGAAAAACTGTTTTTT

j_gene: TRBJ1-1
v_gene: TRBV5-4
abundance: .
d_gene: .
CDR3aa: CASSFGDGEAFF
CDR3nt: TGTGCCAGCAGCTTTGGAGATGGTGAAGCTTTCTTT

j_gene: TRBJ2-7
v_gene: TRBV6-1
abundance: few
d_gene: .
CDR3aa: CASSELSDLGDRYEQYF
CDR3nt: TGTGCCAGCAGTGAATTAAGCGATTTAGGAGACCGCTACGAGCAGTACTTC

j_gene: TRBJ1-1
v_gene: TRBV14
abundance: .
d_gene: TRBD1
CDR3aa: CASSPRDRGGTEAFF
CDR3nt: TGTGCCAGCAGCCCTCGGGACAGGGGGGGGACTGAAGCTTTCTTT

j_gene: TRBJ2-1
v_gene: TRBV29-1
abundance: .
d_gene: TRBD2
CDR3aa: CSVGTSGRNEQFF
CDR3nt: TGCAGCGTCGGGACTAGCGGGAGGAATGAGCAGTTCTTC

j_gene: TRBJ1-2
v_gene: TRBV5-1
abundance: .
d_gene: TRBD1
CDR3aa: CASSFSAAGGKGKYTF
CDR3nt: TGCGCCAGCAGCTTCAGTGCGGCAGGGGGCAAAGGAAAATACACCTTC

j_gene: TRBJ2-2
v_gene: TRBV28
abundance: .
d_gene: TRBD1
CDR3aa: CASSPPGQGDSGELFF
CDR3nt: TGTGCCAGCAGTCCCCCGGGACAGGGGGATTCGGGGGAGCTGTTTTTT

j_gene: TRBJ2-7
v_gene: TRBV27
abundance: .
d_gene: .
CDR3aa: CASSLTGGPYEQYF
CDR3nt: TGTGCCAGCAGTTTAACCGGGGGACCCTACGAGCAGTACTTC

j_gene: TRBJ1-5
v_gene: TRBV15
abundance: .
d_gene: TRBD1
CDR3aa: CATSRDVRQGRQPQHF
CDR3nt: TGTGCCACCAGCAGAGATGTTCGACAGGGTAGGCAGCCCCAGCATTTT

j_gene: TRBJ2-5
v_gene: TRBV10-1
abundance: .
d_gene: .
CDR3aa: CASSVSSQETQYF
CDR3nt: TGCGCCAGCAGTGTATCCAGCCAAGAGACCCAGTACTTC

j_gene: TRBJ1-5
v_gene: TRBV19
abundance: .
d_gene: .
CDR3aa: CARYEEPQHF
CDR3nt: TGTGCCAGATATGAGGAGCCCCAGCATTTT

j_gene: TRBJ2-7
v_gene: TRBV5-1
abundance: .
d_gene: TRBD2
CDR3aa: CASSLGGGKSEQYF
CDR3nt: TGCGCCAGCAGCCTGGGGGGGGGTAAGAGCGAGCAGTACTTC

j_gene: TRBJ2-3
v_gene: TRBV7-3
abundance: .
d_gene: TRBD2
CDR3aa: CASSPISGGTDTQYF
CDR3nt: TGTGCCAGCAGCCCTATAAGCGGGGGCACAGATACGCAGTATTTT

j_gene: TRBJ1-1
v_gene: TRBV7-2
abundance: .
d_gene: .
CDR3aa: CASSLVGAGEAFF
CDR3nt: TGTGCCAGCAGCTTAGTGGGGGCAGGGGAAGCTTTCTTT

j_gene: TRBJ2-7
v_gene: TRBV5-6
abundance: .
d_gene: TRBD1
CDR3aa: CASSWGTGPSPYEQYF
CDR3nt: TGTGCCAGCAGCTGGGGGACAGGGCCTTCCCCCTACGAGCAGTACTTC

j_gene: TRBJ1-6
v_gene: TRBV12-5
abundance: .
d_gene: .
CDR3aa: CASGLDLGWDRTGSSPLHF
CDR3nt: TGTGCTAGTGGTTTGGATCTTGGGTGGGATAGAACAGGGAGTTCACCCCTCCACTTT

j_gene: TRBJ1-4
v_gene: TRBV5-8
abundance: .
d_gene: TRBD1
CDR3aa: CASSSVQQGSGTNEKLFF
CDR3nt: TGTGCCAGCAGCTCGGTTCAACAGGGGTCAGGAACTAATGAAAAACTGTTTTTT

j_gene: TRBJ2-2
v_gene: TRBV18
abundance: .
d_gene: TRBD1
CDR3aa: CASSPPRGTGAVGELFF
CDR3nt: TGTGCCAGCTCACCACCGAGAGGGACAGGGGCAGTCGGGGAGCTGTTTTTT

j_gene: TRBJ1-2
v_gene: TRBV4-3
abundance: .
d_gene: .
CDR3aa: CASSQAGDLYGYTF
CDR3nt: TGCGCCAGCAGCCAGGCAGGGGACCTCTATGGCTACACCTTC

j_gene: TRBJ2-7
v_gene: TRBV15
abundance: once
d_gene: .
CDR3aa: CATSNRDKPYEQYF
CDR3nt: TGTGCCACCAGCAACCGGGACAAACCCTACGAGCAGTACTTC

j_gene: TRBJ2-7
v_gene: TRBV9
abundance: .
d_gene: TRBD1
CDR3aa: CASSVDLGGSSYEQYF
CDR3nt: TGTGCCAGCAGCGTAGACTTAGGGGGCTCCTCCTACGAGCAGTACTTC

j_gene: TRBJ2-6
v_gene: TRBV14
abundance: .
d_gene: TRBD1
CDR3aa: CASSHRIGLGTDVSGANVLTF
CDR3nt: TGTGCCAGCAGCCACAGAATCGGGCTGGGGACAGACGTCTCTGGGGCCAACGTCCTGACTTTC

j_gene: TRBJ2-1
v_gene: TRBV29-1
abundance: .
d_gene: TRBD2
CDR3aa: CSVCSGGANEQFF
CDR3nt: TGCAGCGTATGTAGCGGGGGGGCCAATGAGCAGTTCTTC

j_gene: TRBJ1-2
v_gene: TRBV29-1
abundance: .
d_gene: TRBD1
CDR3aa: CSAGGDRGPLNYGYTF
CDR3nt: TGCAGCGCTGGAGGGGACAGGGGGCCCCTTAACTATGGCTACACCTTC

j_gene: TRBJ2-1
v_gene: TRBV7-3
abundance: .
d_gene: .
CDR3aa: CASCPSGGLYNEQFF
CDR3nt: TGTGCCAGCTGCCCATCCGGGGGACTCTACAATGAGCAGTTCTTC

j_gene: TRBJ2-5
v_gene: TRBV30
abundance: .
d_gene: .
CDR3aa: CAWSLERETQYF
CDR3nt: TGTGCCTGGAGTCTAGAAAGAGAGACCCAGTACTTC

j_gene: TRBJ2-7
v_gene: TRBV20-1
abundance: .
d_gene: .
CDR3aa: CSAEQGSEQYF
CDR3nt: TGCAGTGCTGAACAGGGTTCCGAGCAGTACTTC